This T cell receptor (beta chain) stems from a study of CD8 T cells in ankylosing spondylitis. This clonotype was picked up a small number of times. What it binds is not known. Each TCR beta library was made by quantitative 5'-RACE that incorporated molecular barcodes. TCRdb ran MiXCR on the 5' RACE reads and lists one entry per CDR3 protein. The table lists roughly 370,000 distinct CDR3 sequences, 20% to 25% of them singletons. Points from the study as a whole: Enrichment of disease-linked clones was reportedly significant in matched ankylosing spondylitis synovial fluid. Earlier literature documents some of the motif variants in reactive arthritis synovial fluid and blood. Blood of patients with ankylosing spondylitis appeared to be characterized by a TCR beta motif of several highly homologous variants. Disease-linked clones proved CD8+ and comparatively uncommon in peripheral blood.

The germline V gene encodes CDR1 KGHSY and CDR2 FQNENV. The CDR3 is made up of 18 amino acids. Unmatched junction bases numbered 12, after V lost 0 bases and J lost 6 bases. The receptor was derived from a male donor with ankylosing spondylitis. The chain carries TRBV16 and TRBJ2-1; TRBD2 agrees at 9 bases. The sample was blood, either unsorted or a sorted T cell fraction (not recorded which). The CDR3 coding sequence is TGTGCCAGCAGCCAATCGGGGGTAGCGGGAGTATTGTTCAATGAGCAGTTCTTC. Amino acids: CASSQSGVAGVLFNEQFF.